The 14 T cell receptor beta chains in this list originate from one sample, sequenced in a study of shared clonotypes between healthy human individuals. CD45RO-negative cells were positively selected for CCR7, leaving out terminally differentiated effector memory CD45RA+ cells. Clones were read by immunoSEQ multiplex PCR, and TCRdb kept only the in-frame ones, dropping some. The sample includes approximately 1.9 million clones, just over 90% of them seen just once. Sequencing was carried out using naive CD8+ T cells from PBMCs. The receptors stem from a man between 18 and 35 years old in good health. Some clones in this sample may be carry-over from other donors' samples.

The V and J genes are TRBV4-3 and TRBJ2-7; a weak D match, TRBD2 (5 bases). Trimming stripped 0 bases from V and 2 bases from J, with 11 bases between. Per germline, CDR1 LGHNA and CDR2 YSLEER. The CDR3 consists of 15 residues. CDR3 residues: CASSQERAGTYEQYF. Written as DNA, the CDR3 is TGCGCCAGCAGCCAAGAAAGGGCCGGGACCTACGAGCAGTACTTC.

The chain links TRBV4-2 to TRBJ1-5; perhaps TRBD1 as D (5 bases). The CDR3 runs 15 residues. Trimming left V 0 bases short and J 2 bases short, with 8 bases between. CDR1 LGHNA and CDR2 YNFKEQ come from the germline V gene. The CDR3: CASSQEPGGNQPQHF. CDR3 coding DNA: TGTGCCAGCAGCCAAGAGCCGGGGGGCAATCAGCCCCAGCATTTT.

V usage is TRBV27 and J usage is TRBJ2-7; D uncertain. The length of the CDR3 is 15 residues. Germline V gives CDR1 MNHEY, CDR2 SMNVEV (reference sequence). Trimming stripped 5 bases from V and 1 base from J, with 15 bases between. CDR3 nucleotide sequence: TGTGCCAGCAGTCCCTTCTCCCCCCCATCCTACGAGCAGTACTTC. This sequence encodes CASSPFSPPSYEQYF.

This clone showed up just once. This rearrangement joins TRBV27 to TRBJ2-7; D gene ambiguous. This CDR3 is 13 amino acids long. Trimming shortened V by 3 bases and J by 3 bases, and 9 bases separated the two germline ends. Germline V gene data show CDR1 as MNHEY and CDR2 as SMNVEV (reference sequence). The CDR3, as DNA: TGTGCCAGCAGTTTGAACTTCCTCTACGAGCAGTACTTC. Amino acids: CASSLNFLYEQYF.

This chain links TRBV5-4 with TRBJ2-3, with no clear D. V was trimmed by 0 bases and J by 2 bases, leaving 7 bases between them. Looked up from germline, CDR1 is SGHNT and CDR2 is YYREEE (reference sequence). CDR3 length: 14 residues. CDR3 sequence: CASSLAGYTDTQYF. CDR3 sequence (DNA): TGTGCCAGCAGCTTGGCGGGTTACACAGATACGCAGTATTTT.

The J gene is TRBJ2-7, the V gene TRBV28; 7 bases are shared with TRBD2. CDR1 is MDHEN and CDR2 is SYDVKM in the germline V gene. V dropped 10 bases and J dropped 0; count of bases not matched to a gene: 9. The CDR3 extends over 14 amino acids. CDR3 coding DNA: TGTGCCACCGTCGCCACGGGGGGCTCCTACGAGCAGTACTTC. Translating gives CATVATGGSYEQYF.

V is TRBV6-1 and J is TRBJ2-6, with no clear D. This CDR3 contains 15 residues. Trimming stripped 1 base from V and 0 bases from J, with 4 bases between. From germline, CDR1 is MNHNS and CDR2 SASEGT. CDR3 DNA: TGTGCCAGCAGTGAAGGGACCTCTGGGGCCAACGTCCTGACTTTC. Its protein product is CASSEGTSGANVLTF.

This rearrangement joins TRBV28 to TRBJ2-1, with D possibly TRBD2 on 5 matching bases. This CDR3 has 12 residues. Trimming removed 6 bases at V and 5 bases at J, with 8 bases between. Germline loops: CDR1 MDHEN, CDR2 SYDVKM. The CDR3 DNA follows: TGTGCCAGCAGGGACTTTGACAATGAGCAGTTCTTC. This sequence encodes CASRDFDNEQFF.

This chain joins TRBV27 and TRBJ2-7; TRBD1 agrees at 9 bases. With V trimmed by 4 bases and J by 0 bases, 7 bases remained unmatched. This CDR3 contains 16 residues. Germline assignment: CDR1 MNHEY and CDR2 SMNVEV (reference sequence). The DNA for the CDR3 is TGTGCCAGCAGTTCTCTCAGGACAGGGGACTCCTACGAGCAGTACTTC. This sequence encodes CASSSLRTGDSYEQYF.

The V call is TRBV11-2, the J call TRBJ2-1; 14 bases line up with TRBD2. CDR3 length equals 16 residues. V lost 2 bases, J lost 12 bases, and 9 bases stayed unmatched. In germline, CDR1 is SGHAT, CDR2 FQNNGV. Here the CDR3 DNA reads TGTGCCAGCAGCTTACCAGGGACTAGCGGGAGACGATGGCAGTTCTTC. Protein product: CASSLPGTSGRRWQFF.

The chain carries TRBV6-1 and TRBJ2-1; D not resolved. Germline CDR1 MNHNS, CDR2 SASEGT. The CDR3 has 15 amino acids. V gave up 6 bases and J gave up 2 bases, with 14 bases separating them. In DNA form, the CDR3 reads TGTGCCAGCAGCGGGCAGATCTTTCCCTACAATGAGCAGTTCTTC. This codes for CASSGQIFPYNEQFF.

The rearrangement links TRBV27 to TRBJ1-4; D is unclear. This CDR3 contains 15 residues. CDR1 and CDR2 (germline): MNHEY, SMNVEV (reference sequence). The V end lost 2 bases, the J end lost 0 bases, and 7 bases lay between the germline ends. This CDR3 reads CASSLMRTTNEKLFF. DNA of the CDR3: TGTGCCAGCAGTTTAATGAGAACAACTAATGAAAAACTGTTTTTT. Variable domain in full (rest from reference TRBV27 and TRBJ1-4): EAQVTQNPRYLITVTGKKLTVTCSQNMNHEYMSWYRQDPGLGLRQIYYSMNVEVTDKGDVPEGYKVSRKEKRNFPLILESPSPNQTSLYFCASSLMRTTNEKLFFGSGTQLSVL.

The chain has TRBV12-5 and TRBJ1-1; a possible D gene is TRBD1 (5 bases). Germline CDR1 is LGHNT and CDR2 is FRNRAP. V dropped 8 bases and J dropped 3 bases, with 16 bases sitting between them. The length of the CDR3 is 14 residues. This CDR3 is CASLRRGDDTEAFF. The CDR3 nucleotides read TGTGCTAGTCTCCGGAGGGGAGACGACACTGAAGCTTTCTTT.

J is TRBJ2-1 and V is TRBV4-3, with 13 bases identical to TRBD2. The CDR3 sequence is 20 residues long. V lost 5 bases and J lost 7; bases outside the gene matches: 20. Germline V gives CDR1 LGHNA, CDR2 YSLEER. The CDR3 sequence is CASSKLSGLAGVKGRNEQFF. The CDR3 nucleotides are TGCGCCAGCAGCAAACTTTCCGGACTAGCGGGAGTCAAGGGTAGGAATGAGCAGTTCTTC.